This TCR beta chain was sequenced during a study of cytomegalovirus exposure and HLA in healthy donors. Looking at the study overall: An earlier analysis found around 120 million unique TCR beta sequences from around 180 million T cells.

The CDR3 has 14 amino acids. Trimming took off 4 bases at V and 0 bases at J, with 9 bases between the two ends. Germline V CDR1 and CDR2: SEHNR, FQNEAQ (reference sequence). Notes on the study in general: Indistinguishability led to the exclusion of some V segments, TRBV6-2 and TRBV6-3 included. In vitro testing confirmed a few CMV-associated chains as specific for CMV antigens. The authors listed roughly 150 TCR beta chains as cytomegalovirus-associated.

The PCR ran on 60 Vbeta and 13 Jbeta primers. The method was immunoSEQ multiplex PCR; TCRdb's version includes in-frame clones alone and lacks a portion of them. The data contain 100,000 to 150,000 clones, about 68% of them seen just once; the ten biggest clones take up 4%. This clone appeared a few times. Its antigen remains unknown. This TCR was recovered from a man aged 35 to 55 in good health and CMV-seropositive. The chain links TRBV7-9 to TRBJ1-2; the D is unclear. The sequencing input was PBMCs. Here the CDR3 reads CASSWGGANYGYTF. As DNA, the CDR3 is TGTGCCAGCAGCTGGGGAGGAGCTAACTATGGCTACACCTTC. The full variable domain, in which reference TRBV7-9 and TRBJ1-2 provide the parts outside the CDR3, is DTGVSQNPRHKITKRGQNVTFRCDPISEHNRLYWYRQTLGQGPEFLTYFQNEAQLEKSRLLSDRFSAERPKGSFSTLEIQRTEQGDSAMYLCASSWGGANYGYTFGSGTRLTVV.